The clone carrying this TCR beta chain was counted at least ten times. Its antigen is still unknown. Germline lookup yields CDR1 SGHRS and CDR2 YFSETQ. V gave up 0 bases and J gave up 4 bases, with 13 bases separating them. This CDR3 comprises 15 residues. This specimen belongs to a study of T-cell reconstitution after alpha-beta-depleted transplantation in children. General study points: The study traced high day-60 TCRbeta diversity in some patients to surviving recipient T cells and thymic progenitors. It was reported that alpha-beta T cells came from several hundred expanded graft clones (about two months after transplant). T-cell numbers and diversity one year post-transplant derived largely from freshly generated T cells.

The TCRbeta library was prepared with unique molecular identifiers. From the PCR reads, TCRdb called clonotypes with MiXCR, one entry per CDR3 protein. The profile shows approximately 650,000 distinct CDR3 sequences, less than 15% of them singletons. The J gene is TRBJ1-1, the V gene TRBV5-1; a possible D gene is TRBD1 (6 bases). Sequencing was performed on PBMCs, taken before TCRalphabeta/CD19-depleted stem cell transplant. The sequence was obtained from a girl under 10 years old with congenital amegakaryocytic thrombocytopenia, due to receive a stem cell transplant. DNA for the CDR3: TGCGCCAGCAGCTTGGGCAGGGGCATCTTCACTGAAGCTTTCTTT. Translated, it gives CASSLGRGIFTEAFF. Full variable domain (rest looked up from reference TRBV5-1 and TRBJ1-1): KAGVTQTPRYLIKTRGQQVTLSCSPISGHRSVSWYQQTPGQGLQFLFEYFSETQRNKGNFPGRFSGRQFSNSRSEMNVSTLELGDSALYLCASSLGRGIFTEAFFGQGTRLTVV.